A selection of T cell receptor beta chains follows, all from one sample in a study of CD4 T cells in relation to SARS-CoV-2 and coronaviruses. No antigens are known for them. The table came from immunoSEQ multiplex PCR; TCRdb's copy has only in-frame clones and leaves some out. The data show about 27,000 clones, with approximately 80% seen just once and 21% held by the top ten. The material sequenced was CD4+ T cells from PBMCs, cultured in vitro. The receptors here all came from a human donor in good health. The CDR3 runs from the conserved cysteine through the conserved F or W. A D gene is named only where the DNA matches it firmly. Clone sizes are given selectively: once, few, many, or a class where the clone is expanded.

D,J,V,size,CDR3,DNA
TRBD1,TRBJ1-6,TRBV6-5,-,CASLQGAFSPLHF,TGTGCCAGCTTGCAGGGGGCGTTTTCACCCCTCCACTTT
-,TRBJ1-2,TRBV6-6,few,CASRESGQVTGYTF,TGTGCCAGCAGAGAGTCGGGACAAGTTACTGGCTACACCTTC
TRBD2,TRBJ2-2,TRBV11-2,few,CASSFVLARTGELFF,TGTGCCAGCAGCTTTGTACTAGCGAGGACCGGGGAGCTGTTTTTT
-,TRBJ2-7,TRBV9,once,CAIPPWYYEQYF,TGTGCCATCCCACCTTGGTATTACGAGCAGTACTTC
TRBD1,TRBJ2-3,TRBV29-1,-,CSVGGGQGAADTQYF,TGCAGCGTGGGGGGGGGACAGGGGGCTGCAGATACGCAGTATTTT
-,TRBJ2-2,TRBV2,-,CASGFPLGDPGELFF,TGTGCCAGCGGATTCCCGCTGGGAGATCCCGGGGAGCTGTTTTTT
TRBD1,TRBJ1-4,TRBV5-1,-,CASSWGQLNEKLFF,TGCGCCAGCAGCTGGGGACAGCTTAATGAAAAACTGTTTTTT
-,TRBJ2-7,TRBV12-3/TRBV12-4,-,CASSPLSGGEQYF,TGTGCCAGCAGTCCCTTGTCGGGTGGGGAGCAGTACTTC
-,TRBJ2-2,TRBV7-2,-,CASSFYERTGELFF,TGTGCCAGCAGCTTTTATGAGCGTACCGGGGAGCTGTTTTTT
-,TRBJ1-3,TRBV7-2,-,CASSLGPQRNTIYF,TGTGCCAGCAGCTTAGGTCCACAAAGAAACACCATATATTTT
TRBD1,TRBJ1-3,TRBV6-5,-,CASSDDRGGNTIYF,TGTGCCAGCAGCGATGACAGGGGAGGAAACACCATATATTTT
TRBD1,TRBJ2-7,TRBV5-6,once,CASSSTDRGPLSYEQYF,TGTGCCAGCAGCTCCACCGACAGGGGCCCCCTCTCCTACGAGCAGTACTTC
-,TRBJ1-4,TRBV5-1,-,CASSLAGTRDEKLFF,TGCGCCAGCAGCTTGGCAGGGACGAGGGATGAAAAACTGTTTTTT
-,TRBJ1-3,TRBV3-1/TRBV3-2,-,CASSQAETGNTIYF,TGTGCCAGCAGCCAAGCGGAGACTGGAAACACCATATATTTT
-,TRBJ1-2,TRBV7-2,-,CASSPQTANYGYTF,TGTGCCAGCAGCCCTCAGACAGCTAACTATGGCTACACCTTC
TRBD2,TRBJ2-7,TRBV27,-,CASSLWAGGSYEQYF,TGTGCCAGCAGTCTCTGGGCGGGAGGGTCCTACGAGCAGTACTTC
-,TRBJ2-5,TRBV29-1,-,CSVPPQGSGTQYF,TGCAGCGTTCCCCCCCAGGGATCCGGGACCCAGTACTTC
TRBD1,TRBJ2-3,TRBV7-3,-,CASSSKSPGQGGDTQYF,TGTGCCAGCAGCTCCAAATCCCCGGGACAGGGGGGAGATACGCAGTATTTT
-,TRBJ1-2,TRBV7-9,-,CASSLLSYGYTF,TGTGCCAGCAGCTTGCTTTCCTATGGCTACACCTTC
-,TRBJ1-2,TRBV21-1,-,CASSKIRDRGPGYGYTF,TGTGCCAGCAGCAAAATTCGGGACAGGGGGCCGGGCTATGGCTACACCTTC
-,TRBJ2-3,TRBV7-9,-,CASSPPAGFEDTQYF,TGTGCCAGCAGCCCCCCCGCGGGGTTTGAAGATACGCAGTATTTT
-,TRBJ2-1,TRBV6-2/TRBV6-3,-,CASSYGGSSYNEQFF,TGTGCCAGCAGTTACGGCGGCAGCTCCTACAATGAGCAGTTCTTC
TRBD1,TRBJ2-1,TRBV19,-,CASKVQGDDEQFF,TGTGCCAGTAAAGTCCAGGGGGACGATGAGCAGTTCTTC
-,TRBJ1-1,TRBV10-3,few,CAISGPTGPNTEAFF,TGTGCCATCAGTGGCCCCACAGGGCCGAACACTGAAGCTTTCTTT
-,TRBJ1-2,TRBV28,-,CASSTHPGRKNYGYTF,TGTGCCAGCAGTACCCATCCGGGACGGAAAAACTATGGCTACACCTTC
-,TRBJ1-4,TRBV9,once,CASSPGTWGEKLFF,TGTGCCAGCAGCCCCGGGACGTGGGGTGAAAAACTGTTTTTT
TRBD2,TRBJ2-3,TRBV3-1/TRBV3-2,once,CASSQENISREGTQYF,TGTGCCAGCAGCCAAGAGAACATCTCACGGGAGGGAACGCAGTATTTT